The 19 T cell receptor beta chains presented below share a single source sample, sequenced in a study of blood T cell repertoires in COVID-19. The method was immunoSEQ multiplex PCR; TCRdb's version includes in-frame clones alone and lacks a portion of them. The table lists 60,000 to 90,000 clones, around 79% of them singletons. Sequencing was done on a sample of peripheral blood. These receptors originate from a man in his sixties with acute or convalescent COVID-19.

J is TRBJ1-1 and V is TRBV7-9, with D perhaps matching TRBD1 (5 bases). V lost 5 bases to trimming and J lost 1 base, with 17 bases between them. The CDR3 is made up of 16 amino acids. Germline loops: CDR1 SEHNR, CDR2 FQNEAQ (reference sequence). CDR3 DNA: TGTGCCAGCAGCCCCGGTTGGGCAGGGAAGAACACTGAAGCTTTCTTT. It codes for CASSPGWAGKNTEAFF.

J is TRBJ1-1 and V is TRBV19; TRBD1 matches at 7 bases. The CDR3 sequence is 16 residues long. CDR1 and CDR2 from the germline V gene are LNHDA and SQIVND (reference sequence). V lost 5 bases and J lost 1; bases outside the gene matches: 10. The DNA of the CDR3 is TGTGCCAGTAGTGAGGGGGCAGGCCCCAGGAACACTGAAGCTTTCTTT. It encodes CASSEGAGPRNTEAFF.

The chain joins TRBV19 to TRBJ2-1, with no clear D. Trimming stripped 3 bases from V and 8 bases from J, with 14 bases between. CDR1 and CDR2 from the germline V gene are LNHDA and SQIVND (reference sequence). This CDR3 is 14 amino acids long. The CDR3 loop reads CASSIMGQADEQFF. Written as DNA, the CDR3 is TGTGCCAGTAGTATTATGGGCCAGGCCGATGAGCAGTTCTTC.

This clone was seen a single time. This rearrangement joins TRBV4-2 to TRBJ2-3, with a weak D call TRBD2 (5 bases). CDR3 length equals 13 residues. Trimming removed 4 bases from V and 5 bases from J, with 10 bases in between. Per the germline V gene, CDR1 is LGHNA and CDR2 is YNFKEQ. In nucleotides, the CDR3 is TGTGCCAGCAGCCCTCCGGCGGGAGATACGCAGTATTTT. This encodes CASSPPAGDTQYF.

The chain couples TRBV7-2 to TRBJ1-4; maybe TRBD1 (5 bases). CDR3 length equals 15 residues. CDR1 is SGHTA, CDR2 FQGNSA, per germline. The V gene lost 5 bases and the J gene lost 8 bases, with 18 bases spanning the gap. The CDR3 sequence: CASSPAGTGGEKLFF. DNA for the CDR3: TGTGCCAGCAGCCCGGCCGGGACGGGGGGAGAAAAACTGTTTTTT.

This clone was detected many times. The V and J genes are TRBV6-1 and TRBJ2-7; 7 bases line up with TRBD1. With 4 bases clipped from V and 5 bases from J, the junction kept 14 bases outside the gene matches. Germline V CDR1 and CDR2: MNHNS, SASEGT. The length of the CDR3 is 16 residues. The CDR3 protein is CASSVERGLGSNEQYF. The CDR3 coding sequence is TGTGCCAGCAGTGTAGAGAGGGGGCTTGGATCAAACGAGCAGTACTTC.

In regard to this clone: This sequence may be a read error, since a much larger clone differs from it by one base. The chain recombines TRBV6-5 with TRBJ1-1, with 7 bases lining up with TRBD1. The length of the CDR3 is 13 residues. Germline assignment: CDR1 MNHEY and CDR2 SVGAGI. V lost 5 bases and J lost 3; bases outside the gene matches: 3. CDR3 in amino acids: CASSLQGYTEAFF. The CDR3 coding sequence is TGTGCCAGCAGTCTACAGGGGTACACTGAAGCTTTCTTT.

The V and J genes are TRBV10-2 and TRBJ2-1; tentative D call: TRBD1 (5 bases). The germline gives CDR1 WSHSY, CDR2 SAAADI. This CDR3 spans 15 amino acids. V lost 2 bases to trimming and J lost 0 bases, with 8 bases between them. CDR3 nucleotide sequence: TGCGCCAGCAGTGAGGACAGAAGCTCCTACAATGAGCAGTTCTTC. Amino acid sequence: CASSEDRSSYNEQFF.

This clone has just a few counts. The junction and the germline gene differ at one end; a read error may be behind it. The chain uses TRBV19 and TRBJ1-4, with D unclear. From germline, CDR1 is LNHDA and CDR2 SQIVND (reference sequence). CDR3 length: 14 residues. The CDR3 region is CASSIDFSSGPTSF. As DNA, the CDR3 is TGTGCCAGTAGTATAGATTTCTCGTCGGGTCCAACCTCGTTT.

The CDR3 DNA reads TGTGCCAGCGATCCCGTACGGGGGAACACAGATACGCAGTATTTT. This encodes CASDPVRGNTDTQYF. The V gene is TRBV6-5, the J gene TRBJ2-3; TRBD2 might be the D (6 bases). Trimming took 8 bases from V and 2 from J, leaving 17 bases between them. The germline V gene has CDR1 MNHEY and CDR2 SVGAGI. This CDR3 spans 15 amino acids.

The chain is built from TRBV12-3 or TRBV12-4 and TRBJ2-1; 9 bases align to TRBD1. The CDR3 is 13 amino acids. Germline trimming cut 6 bases from V and 7 bases from J; bases unmatched to any gene: 4. CDR3 residues: CASRQGARNEQFF. The CDR3 DNA is TGTGCCAGCAGACAGGGGGCCCGGAATGAGCAGTTCTTC.

The chain recombines TRBV5-1 with TRBJ2-7, with a weak D call TRBD1 (5 bases). The germline V gene encodes CDR1 SGHRS and CDR2 YFSETQ. Trimming removed 0 bases from V and 0 bases from J, with 10 bases in between. The CDR3 contains 15 residues. The chain's CDR3 is CASSLVGQSSYEQYF. CDR3 nucleotides: TGCGCCAGCAGCTTGGTGGGGCAGAGCTCCTACGAGCAGTACTTC.

This chain joins TRBV5-1 and TRBJ2-3, with D possibly TRBD2 on 6 matching bases. CDR1 is SGHRS and CDR2 is YFSETQ in the germline V gene. The CDR3 extends over 15 amino acids. Trimming shortened V by 2 bases and J by 0 bases, and 10 bases separated the two germline ends. This chain's CDR3 is CASSFAGSSTDTQYF. In DNA form, the CDR3 reads TGCGCCAGCAGCTTTGCGGGGTCTAGCACAGATACGCAGTATTTT.

J is TRBJ2-3 and V is TRBV19; 10 bases line up with TRBD2. The germline V gene has CDR1 LNHDA and CDR2 SQIVND (reference sequence). The CDR3 covers 17 residues. With V trimmed by 1 base and J by 3 bases, 7 bases remained unmatched. The CDR3 bases are TGTGCCAGTAGTATAGTAACTAGCGGGGTGCGAACAGATACGCAGTATTTT. Translation gives CASSIVTSGVRTDTQYF.

This clone was observed a few times. The V and J genes are TRBV6-5 and TRBJ2-2; D may be TRBD2 (5 bases). The CDR3 is 14 amino acids. The germline V and J ends were trimmed by 6 bases and 4 bases, with 12 bases remaining between them. The germline V gene encodes CDR1 MNHEY and CDR2 SVGAGI. The CDR3 sequence: CASRRASRTGELFF. CDR3 nucleotide sequence: TGTGCCAGCAGGAGGGCTAGCCGCACCGGGGAGCTGTTTTTT.

The chain employs TRBV9 and TRBJ2-1, with 8 bases matching TRBD2. J lost 15 bases, V lost 0 bases, and 5 bases had no gene match. The CDR3 totals 12 residues. Per the germline V gene, CDR1 is SGDLS and CDR2 is YYNGEE. In nucleotides, the CDR3 is TGTGCCAGCAGCGTAGATCGGGGGGGCCTGTTCTTC. Translation: CASSVDRGGLFF. Full variable domain (missing parts from reference TRBV9 and TRBJ2-1): DSGVTQTPKHLITATGQRVTLRCSPRSGDLSVYWYQQSLDQGLQFLIQYYNGEERAKGNILERFSAQQFPDLHSELNLSSLELGDSALYFCASSVDRGGLFFGPGTRLTVL.

This clone is labeled as medium-sized. The chain couples TRBV11-2 to TRBJ2-1; unclear D gene. Per the germline V gene, CDR1 is SGHAT and CDR2 is FQNNGV. Trimming took 5 bases from V and 9 from J, leaving 8 bases between them. The CDR3 has 11 amino acids. The CDR3 sequence: CASSASREQFF. CDR3 sequence (DNA): TGTGCCAGCAGCGCAAGCCGTGAGCAGTTCTTC.

This chain joins TRBV3-1 (or the pseudogene TRBV3-2) and TRBJ1-4; TRBD1 matches 7 bases. The CDR3 is 14 residues long. V gave up 5 bases and J gave up 4 bases; unmatched junction bases: 4. Per the germline V gene, CDR1 is LGHDT and CDR2 is YNNKEL (reference sequence). CDR3 coding DNA: TGTGCCAGCAGCAAGGGACAGCTTAATGAAAAACTGTTTTTT. It codes for CASSKGQLNEKLFF.

The genes are TRBV9 and TRBJ1-2; TRBD1 agrees at 8 bases. The CDR3 covers 16 residues. Germline assignment: CDR1 SGDLS and CDR2 YYNGEE. V gave up 2 bases and J gave up 6 bases; unmatched junction bases: 12. The CDR3 sequence: CASSVLPDRAENGYTF. In DNA form, the CDR3 reads TGTGCCAGCAGCGTCCTTCCGGACAGGGCAGAGAATGGCTACACCTTC.